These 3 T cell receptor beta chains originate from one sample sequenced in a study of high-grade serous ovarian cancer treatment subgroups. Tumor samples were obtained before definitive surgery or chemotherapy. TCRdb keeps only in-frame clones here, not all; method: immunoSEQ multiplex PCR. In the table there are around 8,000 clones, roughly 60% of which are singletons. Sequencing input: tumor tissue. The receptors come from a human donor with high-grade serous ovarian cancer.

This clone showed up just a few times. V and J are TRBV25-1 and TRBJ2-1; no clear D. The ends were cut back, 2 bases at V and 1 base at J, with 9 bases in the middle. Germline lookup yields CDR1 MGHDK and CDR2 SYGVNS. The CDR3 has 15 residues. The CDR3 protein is CASSELDGSYNEQFF. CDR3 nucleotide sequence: TGTGCCAGCAGTGAACTAGATGGGTCCTACAATGAGCAGTTCTTC. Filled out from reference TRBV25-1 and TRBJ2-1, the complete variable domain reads EADIYQTPRYLVIGTGKKITLECSQTMGHDKMYWYQQDPGMELHLIHYSYGVNSTEKGDLSSESTVSRIRTEHFPLTLESARPSHTSQYLCASSELDGSYNEQFFGPGTRLTVL.

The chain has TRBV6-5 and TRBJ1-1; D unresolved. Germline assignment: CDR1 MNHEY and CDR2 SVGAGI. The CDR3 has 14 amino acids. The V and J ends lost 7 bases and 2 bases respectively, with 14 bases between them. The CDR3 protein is CASKLRWGNTEAFF. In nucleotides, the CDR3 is TGTGCCAGCAAACTAAGGTGGGGAAACACTGAAGCTTTCTTT.

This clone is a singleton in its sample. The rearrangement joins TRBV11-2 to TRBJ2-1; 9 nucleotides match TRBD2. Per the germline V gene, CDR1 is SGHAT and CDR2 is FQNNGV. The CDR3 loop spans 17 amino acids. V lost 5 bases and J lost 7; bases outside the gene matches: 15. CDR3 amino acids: CASSPTLLSGRDNEQFF. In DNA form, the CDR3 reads TGTGCCAGCAGCCCCACCCTGCTTAGCGGGAGAGATAATGAGCAGTTCTTC.